These 18 T cell receptor beta chains share one sample of origin, sequenced in a study of beta chain features in type 1 diabetes. Reverse transcription of all isolated RNA meant that expressed TCRB transcripts were sequenced. Using immunoSEQ multiplex PCR, the repertoire was profiled, and TCRdb retains in-frame clones only, with some absent. The data hold 300,000 to 400,000 clones, with approximately 8% observed a single time. The sequencing input was central memory CD4+ T cells from blood. All receptors come from a woman aged 18-29 years in good health.

This clone has a handful of counts. The gene calls are TRBV5-1 and TRBJ2-1; D ambiguous. Trimming shortened V by 7 bases and J by 0 bases, and 8 bases separated the two germline ends. The germline gives CDR1 SGHRS, CDR2 YFSETQ. The CDR3 runs 13 residues. The CDR3 nucleotides are TGCGCCAGCGCGGTAGGCTCCTACAATGAGCAGTTCTTC. Protein product: CASAVGSYNEQFF. Filled out from reference TRBV5-1 and TRBJ2-1, the complete variable domain reads KAGVTQTPRYLIKTRGQQVTLSCSPISGHRSVSWYQQTPGQGLQFLFEYFSETQRNKGNFPGRFSGRQFSNSRSEMNVSTLELGDSALYLCASAVGSYNEQFFGPGTRLTVL.

This chain links TRBV11-2 with TRBJ2-3; no clear D. The ends were cut back, 1 base at V and 8 bases at J, with 13 bases in the middle. This CDR3 region has 14 residues. The germline CDR1 and CDR2 sequences are SGHAT and FQNNGV. CDR3 in amino acids: CASSLGPGFGTQYF. As DNA, the CDR3 is TGTGCCAGCAGCTTAGGTCCCGGCTTTGGTACGCAGTATTTT.

The genes are TRBV7-9 and TRBJ1-6; 10 bases are shared with TRBD1. V lost 1 base to trimming and J lost 7 bases; unmatched junction nucleotides: 4. Germline V gene sequence: CDR1 SEHNR, CDR2 FQNEAQ (reference sequence). The CDR3 is 16 amino acids. The CDR3 reads CASSLGRDRGNSPLHF. CDR3 bases: TGTGCCAGCAGCTTAGGCCGGGACAGGGGCAATTCACCCCTCCACTTT.

The V and J genes are TRBV7-8 and TRBJ2-2; the D call may be TRBD1 or TRBD2 (6 bases each). V was clipped by 3 bases and J by 7 bases, with 21 bases between them. CDR3 length equals 17 residues. CDR1 is SGHVS and CDR2 is FQNEAQ in the germline V gene. The chain's CDR3 is CASSLRGRPGTNGELFF. The CDR3 DNA is TGTGCCAGCAGCTTGAGGGGGAGGCCGGGAACTAACGGGGAGCTGTTTTTT.

This sequence joins TRBV4-3 and TRBJ2-1, with 7 positions matching TRBD2. Germline loops: CDR1 LGHNA, CDR2 YSLEER. CDR3 length equals 16 residues. The V and J ends lost 1 base and 7 bases, in that order; junction bases with no gene match: 10. CDR3 amino acids: CASSQASAGLVNEQFF. CDR3 DNA: TGCGCCAGCAGCCAAGCGTCAGCGGGACTCGTGAATGAGCAGTTCTTC.

This clone occurred a few times. The chain couples TRBV5-8 to TRBJ2-2, with 7 bases identical to TRBD2. This CDR3 is 16 amino acids long. Losses at the gene ends were 5 bases for V and 3 bases for J; bases not matched to a gene: 10. The germline V gene has CDR1 SGHTS and CDR2 YDEGEE. CDR3 sequence reads: CASRSILGGDTGELFF. The CDR3 DNA reads TGTGCCAGCAGGTCCATTCTGGGAGGGGACACCGGGGAGCTGTTTTTT.

The chain combines TRBV6-6 with TRBJ1-3; no clear D gene. Trimming pared 2 bases from V and 3 bases from J, leaving 8 bases between. The CDR3 sequence is 14 residues long. Germline assignment: CDR1 MNHNY and CDR2 SVGAGI (reference sequence). The CDR3 DNA sequence: TGTGCCAGCAGTTACCGACAAGTTGGAAACACCATATATTTT. Its translation: CASSYRQVGNTIYF.

CDR3: CASSLPGETQETQYF. For the CDR3, the DNA is TGTGCCAGCAGTTTGCCAGGAGAAACCCAAGAGACCCAGTACTTC. V and J are TRBV28 and TRBJ2-5; D ambiguous. Trimming cost V 3 bases and J 1 base, with 12 bases left between them. The CDR3 is 15 amino acids. Germline V lookup: CDR1 MDHEN, CDR2 SYDVKM.

This rearrangement joins TRBV18 to TRBJ2-7, with D hard to call. There are 15 residues in the CDR3. The V end was cut by 2 bases, the J end by 0 bases, with 11 bases between. Germline V gene lookup returns CDR1 KGHSH and CDR2 LQKENI. The chain's CDR3 is CASSPSRLSSYEQYF. CDR3 DNA: TGTGCCAGCTCACCAAGCCGCTTAAGCTCCTACGAGCAGTACTTC.

This clone has just a few counts. The chain links TRBV7-9 to TRBJ2-3; no firm D call. This CDR3 comprises 12 residues. CDR1 and CDR2 (germline): SEHNR, FQNEAQ (reference sequence). With 7 bases removed from V and 6 bases from J, the gap between germline ends came to 11 bases. CDR3 sequence reads: CASNPLDDTQYF. The CDR3 DNA reads TGTGCCAGCAACCCGTTAGACGATACGCAGTATTTT.

This clone came up a few times. The gene calls are TRBV7-6 and TRBJ1-2, with D unclear. Deletions cut 4 bases from V and 2 bases from J, with 11 bases between. The CDR3 extends over 14 amino acids. The germline gives CDR1 SGHVS, CDR2 FNYEAQ. CDR3 in amino acids: CASSSVAGNYGYTF. The CDR3 DNA is TGTGCCAGCAGCTCCGTGGCGGGCAACTATGGCTACACCTTC. The full variable domain, in which reference TRBV7-6 and TRBJ1-2 provide the parts outside the CDR3, is GAGVSQSPRYKVTKRGQDVALRCDPISGHVSLYWYRQALGQGPEFLTYFNYEAQQDKSGLPNDRFSAERPEGSISTLTIQRTEQRDSAMYRCASSSVAGNYGYTFGSGTRLTVV.

CDR3 sequence (DNA): TGTGCCAGCAGTGGGACGGGATGGACCCAGCATTTT. Translation gives CASSGTGWTQHF. The chain links TRBV2 to TRBJ1-5, with D uncertain. CDR3 size: 12 residues. Per the germline V gene, CDR1 is SNHLY and CDR2 is FYNNEI. V shed 4 bases and J shed 11 bases, with 12 bases lying between them.

This chain links TRBV6-5 with TRBJ1-1; TRBD1 agrees at 9 bases. From germline, CDR1 is MNHEY and CDR2 SVGAGI. The CDR3 has 15 amino acids. V was pared by 4 bases and J by 4 bases, with 7 bases of the junction left unmatched. CDR3 sequence: CASSFSDRGRTEAFF. As DNA, the CDR3 is TGTGCCAGCAGTTTCTCGGACAGGGGTCGCACTGAAGCTTTCTTT.

This clone was counted a few times. The genes are TRBV15 and TRBJ2-5, with 7 bases matching TRBD1. Germline assignment: CDR1 LNHNV and CDR2 YYDKDF (reference sequence). V shed 4 bases and J 3 bases; nucleotides not matched to a gene: 5. This CDR3 has 14 residues. The CDR3 loop is CATSKGTVEETQYF. The CDR3 nucleotides are TGTGCCACCAGCAAAGGGACAGTGGAAGAGACCCAGTACTTC.

This clone was observed a few times. The J gene is TRBJ1-1, the V gene TRBV28; unclear D gene. Trimming removed 4 bases at V and 2 bases at J, with 8 bases between. The CDR3 length is 13 residues. The germline V gene encodes CDR1 MDHEN and CDR2 SYDVKM. CDR3 loop: CASSWRKNTEAFF. The CDR3 DNA is TGTGCCAGCAGTTGGCGTAAAAACACTGAAGCTTTCTTT. The whole variable domain, remainder taken from reference TRBV28 and TRBJ1-1, is DVKVTQSSRYLVKRTGEKVFLECVQDMDHENMFWYRQDPGLGLRLIYFSYDVKMKEKGDIPEGYSVSREKKERFSLILESASTNQTSMYLCASSWRKNTEAFFGQGTRLTVV.

The chain couples TRBV7-3 to TRBJ1-1, with D perhaps TRBD1 (6 bases). This CDR3 contains 14 residues. Germline V gene sequence: CDR1 SGHTA, CDR2 FQGTGA. Deletions cut 6 bases from V and 0 bases from J, with 11 bases between. CDR3 in amino acids: CASSPGDLNTEAFF. As DNA, the CDR3 is TGTGCCAGCAGTCCAGGGGATTTGAACACTGAAGCTTTCTTT.

This clone was observed at least ten times. V is TRBV7-2 and J is TRBJ2-5, with 11 bases aligning to TRBD2. The ends lost 5 bases at V and 5 bases at J; junction bases unmatched: 4. CDR3 length: 14 residues. Germline CDR1 is SGHTA and CDR2 is FQGNSA. This CDR3 is CASSELAGDETQYF. In nucleotides, the CDR3 is TGTGCCAGCAGCGAACTAGCGGGAGATGAGACCCAGTACTTC.

The table lists this clone with many counts. The chain employs TRBV7-9 and TRBJ2-5; D is undetermined. Deletions cut 1 base from V and 0 bases from J, with 9 bases between. The CDR3 sequence is 15 residues long. Germline loops: CDR1 SEHNR, CDR2 FQNEAQ (reference sequence). Written as DNA, the CDR3 is TGTGCCAGCAGCTTAGGGTCACCGTACCAAGAGACCCAGTACTTC. It encodes CASSLGSPYQETQYF.